A single sample gave rise to the 17 T cell receptor beta chains below, sequenced in a study of cytomegalovirus exposure and HLA in healthy donors. This PCR relied on a set of 60 Vbeta primers and 13 Jbeta primers. Sequencing used immunoSEQ multiplex PCR; TCRdb keeps in-frame clones, though not all of them. The table shows 150,000 to 200,000 clones, with roughly 80% occurring only once. Sequencing used PBMCs. Receptors originate from a young man in good health and CMV-seronegative.

V and J are TRBV21-1 and TRBJ2-3; TRBD1, the table's D call, was not compared with the DNA. TRBV21-1 is reported as a pseudogene. CDR3 length: 20 amino acids. CDR3 nucleotide sequence: TGTGCCAGCAGCCTCCCCGGGACAGGGGAACACGCTGGGGGGACAGATACGCAGTATTTT. Amino acid sequence: CASSLPGTGEHAGGTDTQYF.

The V gene is TRBV28, the J gene TRBJ1-4; possibly TRBD1 for D (6 bases). V lost 3 bases, J lost 8 bases, and 13 bases lay in between. Germline CDR1 MDHEN, CDR2 SYDVKM. This CDR3 contains 14 residues. In DNA form, the CDR3 reads TGTGCCAGCAGTTTCGTCAGGGGAGAAGAAAAACTGTTTTTT. Protein sequence: CASSFVRGEEKLFF.

The chain joins TRBV2 to TRBJ2-7, with 9 bases fitting TRBD2. With V trimmed by 6 bases and J by 2 bases, 5 bases remained unmatched. There are 14 residues in the CDR3. Looked up from germline, CDR1 is SNHLY and CDR2 is FYNNEI. In DNA form, the CDR3 reads TGTGCCAGCAGCGCGCTAGCGGGGACCTACGAGCAGTACTTC. Its translation is CASSALAGTYEQYF.

The chain combines TRBV4-1 with TRBJ2-7; 8 bases map to TRBD2. The junction had 9 bases not matched to a gene; V was cut back by 0 bases and J by 2 bases. The CDR3 runs 17 residues. Germline V gives CDR1 MGHRA, CDR2 YSYEKL. DNA of the CDR3: TGCGCCAGCAGCCAAGATACGGTGGCGGGGGGTACCTACGAGCAGTACTTC. The encoded protein is CASSQDTVAGGTYEQYF.

The V and J genes are TRBV10-3 and TRBJ1-2; maybe TRBD1 (5 bases). CDR1 is ENHRY and CDR2 is SYGVKD in the germline V gene. The CDR3 spans 15 residues. The V end lost 4 bases, the J end lost 1 base, and 13 bases lay between the germline ends. CDR3 coding DNA: TGTGCCATCAGTGGGATGGGGCGCTTTAACTATGGCTACACCTTC. It encodes CAISGMGRFNYGYTF.

The chain has TRBV5-1 and TRBJ2-5, with 8 bases aligning to TRBD1. V shed 0 bases, J shed 3 bases, and the junction held 10 bases outside the gene matches. Germline V gene sequence: CDR1 SGHRS, CDR2 YFSETQ. The CDR3 runs 17 residues. CDR3 residues: CASSLVPSTGDEETQYF. For the CDR3, the DNA is TGCGCCAGCAGCTTGGTCCCTTCGACAGGGGACGAAGAGACCCAGTACTTC.

The chain recombines TRBV12-5 with TRBJ2-3; the match to TRBD1 covers 8 bases. V shed 2 bases, J shed 0 bases, and the junction held 22 bases outside the gene matches. Germline CDR1 LGHNT, CDR2 FRNRAP. This CDR3 has 22 amino acids. The CDR3 DNA is TGTGCTAGTGGTTTGTCGAGGGGGAAAACAGGGGGTCGTTCCCCTAGCACAGATACGCAGTATTTT. Protein: CASGLSRGKTGGRSPSTDTQYF.

J is TRBJ2-7 and V is TRBV27; 8 bases agree with TRBD2. Trimming cost V 1 base and J 7 bases; bases outside gene matches: 6. CDR1 is MNHEY and CDR2 is SMNVEV in the germline V gene (reference sequence). The CDR3 sequence is 14 residues long. CDR3 protein: CASSLYGGAKEQYF. DNA for the CDR3: TGTGCCAGCAGTTTATACGGGGGGGCTAAAGAGCAGTACTTC.

The chain is built from TRBV29-1 and TRBJ1-2; 8 bases are a match to TRBD1. The germline V gene has CDR1 SQVTM and CDR2 ANQGSEA. The CDR3 is 14 amino acids. V lost 5 bases, J lost 4 bases, and 9 bases stayed unmatched. CDR3 amino acids: CSVTKDRVIYGYTF. CDR3 DNA sequence: TGCAGCGTTACAAAGGACAGGGTTATCTATGGCTACACCTTC.

This chain uses TRBV13 with TRBJ1-1, with TRBD1 identical over 7 bases. Looked up from germline, CDR1 is PRHDT and CDR2 is FYEKMQ (reference sequence). This CDR3 spans 15 amino acids. V shed 3 bases and J 3 bases; nucleotides not matched to a gene: 7. DNA for the CDR3: TGTGCCAGCAGCTTGGTGACAGGGACACACACTGAAGCTTTCTTT. Its protein is CASSLVTGTHTEAFF.

This chain links TRBV11-2 with TRBJ1-2, with 9 bases fitting TRBD1. This CDR3 spans 16 amino acids. Germline V gene sequence: CDR1 SGHAT, CDR2 FQNNGV. V trimming: 5 bases; J trimming: 0 bases; junction bases outside the gene matches: 7. DNA for the CDR3: TGTGCCAGCAGCGACGGGGACAGGGATCCTAACTATGGCTACACCTTC. Translated, it gives CASSDGDRDPNYGYTF.

The gene calls are TRBV2 and TRBJ1-6; TRBD1 agrees at 9 bases. The CDR3 extends over 14 amino acids. The junction had 4 bases not matched to a gene; V was cut back by 6 bases and J by 7 bases. The germline CDR1 and CDR2 sequences are SNHLY and FYNNEI. For the CDR3, the DNA is TGTGCCAGCAGCCGAGACAGGGGGAATTCACCCCTCCACTTT. Encoded protein: CASSRDRGNSPLHF.

The chain links TRBV20-1 to TRBJ1-2; TRBD1 agrees at 7 bases. There are 11 residues in the CDR3. Germline V gives CDR1 DFQATT, CDR2 SNEGSKA (reference sequence). The V and J ends lost 3 bases and 5 bases, in that order; junction bases with no gene match: 0. CDR3 nucleotide sequence: TGCAGTGCTAGGACAGGGTATGGCTACACCTTC. Encoded protein: CSARTGYGYTF.

The chain employs TRBV29-1 and TRBJ1-2, with D uncertain. Trimming removed 3 bases from V and 7 bases from J, with 9 bases in between. The CDR3 sequence is 11 residues long. Per the germline V gene, CDR1 is SQVTM and CDR2 is ANQGSEA. The CDR3 DNA sequence: TGCAGCGTTGACCCGGGTAGTGGCTACACCTTC. As protein: CSVDPGSGYTF. Variable domain in full (rest from reference TRBV29-1 and TRBJ1-2): SAVISQKPSRDICQRGTSLTIQCQVDSQVTMMFWYRQQPGQSLTLIATANQGSEATYESGFVIDKFPISRPNLTFSTLTVSNMSPEDSSIYLCSVDPGSGYTFGSGTRLTVV.

V gene TRBV11-3 combines with J gene TRBJ2-5, with 10 bases lining up with TRBD2. There are 15 residues in the CDR3. CDR1 is SGHNT, CDR2 YENEEA, per germline. J was trimmed by 0 bases and V by 2 bases; bases with no gene match: 0. The CDR3 sequence: CASSLSGRDQETQYF. The CDR3 bases are TGTGCCAGCAGCTTAAGCGGGAGGGACCAAGAGACCCAGTACTTC.

The V and J genes are TRBV7-2 and TRBJ2-1, with TRBD2 matching over 7 bases. The J segment lost 0 bases and the V segment lost 7 bases, leaving 6 bases of the junction unmatched. This CDR3 has 15 residues. Germline assignment: CDR1 SGHTA and CDR2 FQGNSA. The chain's CDR3 is CASTPGGSSYNEQFF. The CDR3 bases are TGTGCCAGCACCCCCGGGGGGAGCTCCTACAATGAGCAGTTCTTC. The full variable domain, completed using reference TRBV7-2 and TRBJ2-1, is GAGVSQSPSNKVTEKGKDVELRCDPISGHTALYWYRQSLGQGLEFLIYFQGNSAPDKSGLPSDRFSAERTGGSVSTLTIQRTQQEDSAVYLCASTPGGSSYNEQFFGPGTRLTVL.

This sequence joins TRBV29-1 and TRBJ2-1; 8 bases map to TRBD2. Per the germline V gene, CDR1 is SQVTM and CDR2 is ANQGSEA. There are 15 residues in the CDR3. Trimming cost V 6 bases and J 5 bases; bases outside gene matches: 12. CDR3 in amino acids: CSVRGGAAINNEQFF. CDR3 nucleotide sequence: TGCAGCGTCCGGGGGGGGGCAGCTATTAACAATGAGCAGTTCTTC.